The rows below give T cell receptor beta chains drawn from one sample of a study of T-cell memory formation after mild COVID-19. TCRdb recomputed calls from the 5' RACE reads with MiXCR, one row per CDR3 protein. The data show over 150,000 distinct CDR3 sequences, with 10% to 15% seen just once and 2.5% to 3.5% held by the top ten. The sample was PBMCs or a T cell subset sorted from them (not recorded which). These TCRs come from a young man who had mild COVID-19 (a few samples of this study predate the infection). Cell type and time point are not known. CDR3s include the opening cysteine and the closing phenylalanine or tryptophan. D genes are given only for firm matches. Size tells how often a clone was seen (once, few, many) or the class of an expanded clone, and some rows leave it out.

>TRBV14|NA|NA|TRBJ2-2
CASSFRQTSFTGELFF
TGTGCCAGCAGCTTCCGACAGACCAGCTTCACCGGGGAGCTGTTTTTT
>TRBV5-1|NA|NA|TRBJ2-1
CASSATGVSSYNEQFF
TGCGCCAGCAGCGCTACAGGAGTAAGCTCCTACAATGAGCAGTTCTTC
>TRBV5-6|few|TRBD1|TRBJ1-1
CASSPDRAWDTEAFF
TGTGCCAGCAGCCCGGACAGGGCATGGGACACTGAAGCTTTCTTT
>TRBV5-1|NA|NA|TRBJ2-3
CASSVQGGTDTQYF
TGCGCCAGCAGCGTACAGGGCGGGACAGATACGCAGTATTTT
>TRBV3-1|few|NA|TRBJ2-2
CASWSRPTGELFF
TGTGCCAGCTGGTCTCGGCCCACCGGGGAGCTGTTTTTT
>TRBV7-2|NA|NA|TRBJ2-2
CASSQGFLGELFF
TGTGCCAGCAGCCAGGGGTTCCTCGGGGAGCTGTTTTTT
>TRBV2|many|TRBD2|TRBJ2-3
CASSVGRGGTDTQYF
TGTGCCAGCAGTGTCGGGCGGGGGGGCACAGATACGCAGTATTTT
>TRBV5-8|NA|NA|TRBJ2-1
CASSPSGDEQFF
TGTGCCAGCAGCCCGTCGGGTGATGAGCAGTTCTTC
>TRBV5-1|NA|NA|TRBJ1-4
CASSLDSSNEKLFF
TGCGCCAGCAGCTTGGACAGTTCGAATGAAAAACTGTTTTTT
>TRBV20-1|NA|TRBD1|TRBJ2-5
CSARQGSQETQYF
TGCAGTGCCCGACAGGGAAGCCAAGAGACCCAGTACTTC
>TRBV12-5|few|NA|TRBJ2-3
CASGLGTAAEPQYF
TGTGCTAGTGGTCTAGGGACCGCGGCCGAGCCGCAGTATTTT
>TRBV20-1|NA|TRBD1|TRBJ1-2
CSARDSRQGNTYGYTF
TGCAGTGCTAGAGATTCCAGACAGGGAAACACCTATGGCTACACCTTC
>TRBV7-2|few|TRBD2|TRBJ2-5
CASSFRSGDQETQYF
TGTGCCAGCAGCTTCAGGAGCGGGGACCAAGAGACCCAGTACTTC
>TRBV5-4|NA|TRBD1|TRBJ2-4
CASSFEGARNIQYF
TGTGCCAGCAGCTTCGAGGGGGCGAGGAACATTCAGTACTTC
>TRBV5-1|few|TRBD1|TRBJ1-1
CASSLRQGLGEAFF
TGCGCCAGCAGCTTGCGACAGGGGCTTGGTGAAGCTTTCTTT
>TRBV2|NA|NA|TRBJ1-5
CASSDRVGNQPQHF
TGTGCCAGCAGTGACAGGGTGGGCAATCAGCCCCAGCATTTT
>TRBV7-9|few|NA|TRBJ2-2
CASSSSELGATGELFF
TGTGCCAGCAGCTCGTCGGAGCTGGGGGCCACCGGGGAGCTGTTTTTT
>TRBV6-2/TRBV6-3|few|TRBD1|TRBJ2-1
CASSTSGQGVRSEQFF
TGTGCCAGCAGTACGAGTGGACAGGGGGTTAGGAGTGAGCAGTTCTTC
>TRBV11-2|few|TRBD2|TRBJ2-1
CASSLAGGGSNEQFF
TGTGCCAGCAGCTTAGCCGGGGGGGGAAGTAATGAGCAGTTCTTC
>TRBV20-1|few|NA|TRBJ2-5
CSARRGVGSQETQYF
TGCAGTGCCCGGCGGGGAGTCGGGAGCCAAGAGACCCAGTACTTC
>TRBV29-1|NA|NA|TRBJ1-5
CSVRAQDSNQPQHF
TGCAGCGTGAGGGCCCAGGATAGCAATCAGCCCCAGCATTTT
>TRBV12-3/TRBV12-4|NA|NA|TRBJ1-1
CASSLAGRNEAFF
TGTGCCAGCAGTTTAGCCGGGAGGAATGAAGCTTTCTTT
>TRBV4-2|few|TRBD1|TRBJ1-6
CASSQTGVVPYNSPLHF
TGTGCCAGCAGCCAAACAGGGGTCGTCCCCTATAATTCACCCCTCCACTTT
>TRBV9|NA|TRBD1|TRBJ1-1
CASSASDRVEAEAFF
TGTGCCAGCAGCGCCTCAGACAGGGTTGAAGCTGAAGCTTTCTTT
>TRBV3-1|NA|NA|TRBJ1-2
CASSQDLRVRSYGYTF
TGTGCCAGCAGCCAAGATCTGCGTGTCAGGAGCTATGGCTACACCTTC
>TRBV7-2|few|NA|TRBJ1-6
CASSFTGGGAPLHF
TGTGCCAGCAGTTTTACAGGTGGCGGGGCACCCCTCCACTTT
>TRBV5-1|few|TRBD1|TRBJ1-1
CASSLAGQGTNEAFF
TGCGCCAGCAGCTTGGCCGGACAGGGCACGAACGAAGCTTTCTTT
>TRBV7-8|NA|TRBD1|TRBJ1-6
CASNPSGTGDYNSPLHF
TGTGCCAGCAACCCCTCAGGGACAGGGGACTATAATTCACCCCTCCACTTT
>TRBV12-3/TRBV12-4|few|NA|TRBJ1-5
CASSFVSQPQHF
TGTGCCAGCAGTTTTGTTAGTCAGCCCCAGCATTTT
>TRBV4-2|many|NA|TRBJ1-2
CASSQDKGTGFAYGYTF
TGTGCCAGCAGCCAAGATAAGGGCACAGGGTTCGCCTATGGCTACACCTTC
>TRBV4-3|few|NA|TRBJ2-3
CASSHLAGGSTDTQYF
TGCGCCAGCAGCCATCTGGCAGGGGGGAGCACAGATACGCAGTATTTT
>TRBV6-5|NA|NA|TRBJ2-5
CASSYSVGPRETQYF
TGTGCCAGCAGTTACTCTGTTGGTCCTCGAGAGACCCAGTACTTC
>TRBV28|NA|NA|TRBJ2-1
CASSLLGNEQFF
TGTGCCAGCAGTTTATTGGGCAATGAGCAGTTCTTC
>TRBV10-3|few|NA|TRBJ2-2
CAINGGGGSNTGELFF
TGTGCCATCAATGGGGGCGGGGGATCTAACACCGGGGAGCTGTTTTTT
>TRBV5-1|few|TRBD1|TRBJ1-1
CASSWGDRGLNTEAFF
TGCGCCAGCAGTTGGGGGGACAGGGGGCTTAACACTGAAGCTTTCTTT
>TRBV20-1|NA|TRBD1|TRBJ2-3
CSADRGNTDTQYF
TGCAGTGCTGACAGGGGGAACACAGATACGCAGTATTTT
>TRBV20-1|NA|TRBD1|TRBJ1-6
CSADRVGLDSPLHF
TGCAGTGCCGACAGGGTTGGATTGGATTCACCCCTCCACTTT
>TRBV7-2|NA|NA|TRBJ1-2
CASSLSGLNYGYTF
TGTGCCAGCAGCTTATCCGGGCTCAACTATGGCTACACCTTC
>TRBV7-2|NA|NA|TRBJ2-5
CASSSRREETQYF
TGTGCCAGCAGCTCCCGGCGGGAAGAGACCCAGTACTTC
>TRBV29-1|NA|TRBD1|TRBJ2-3
CSVEVTGVDTDTQYF
TGCAGCGTTGAAGTCACAGGGGTCGACACAGATACGCAGTATTTT
>TRBV5-1|few|TRBD1|TRBJ1-2
CASSSQGGDYGYTF
TGCGCCAGCAGCTCCCAGGGGGGAGACTATGGCTACACCTTC
>TRBV28|NA|NA|TRBJ2-3
CASSSAPRTDTQYF
TGTGCCAGCAGTTCCGCGCCTCGTACAGATACGCAGTATTTT
>TRBV20-1|many|TRBD2|TRBJ2-1
CSASGLAGTTGGNEQFF
TGCAGTGCTAGCGGGCTAGCGGGGACCACCGGGGGCAATGAGCAGTTCTTC
>TRBV4-3|NA|NA|TRBJ1-1
CASSQDIPGTSGRLTEAFF
TGCGCCAGCAGCCAAGATATTCCGGGGACCTCGGGCCGGCTCACTGAAGCTTTCTTT
>TRBV4-2|NA|NA|TRBJ2-2
CASSQVSSGELFF
TGTGCCAGCAGCCAAGTTAGCTCCGGGGAGCTGTTTTTT
>TRBV7-9|few|TRBD2|TRBJ2-3
CASSFSGAADTQYF
TGTGCCAGCAGCTTTAGCGGGGCTGCGGATACGCAGTATTTT
>TRBV5-5|NA|NA|TRBJ1-5
CASSSWILSNQPQHF
TGTGCCAGCAGCTCGTGGATCCTTAGCAATCAGCCCCAGCATTTT
>TRBV7-3|many|TRBD2|TRBJ2-1
CASSLLAASNEQFF
TGTGCCAGCAGCTTACTAGCGGCGAGCAATGAGCAGTTCTTC
>TRBV6-1|few|TRBD1|TRBJ2-7
CASSIGQGRPYEQYF
TGTGCCAGCAGTATAGGACAGGGGAGGCCTTACGAGCAGTACTTC
>TRBV6-5|many|TRBD2|TRBJ2-4
CASSTSGLNIQYF
TGTGCCAGCAGTACTAGCGGGCTAAACATTCAGTACTTC
>TRBV11-2|few|TRBD2|TRBJ2-5
CASSWGLAQETQYF
TGTGCCAGCAGCTGGGGACTAGCACAAGAGACCCAGTACTTC
>TRBV19|NA|NA|TRBJ1-4
CASSPAGIANEKLFF
TGTGCCAGTAGCCCCGCCGGGATAGCTAATGAAAAACTGTTTTTT
>TRBV12-3/TRBV12-4|NA|NA|TRBJ2-7
CASSSGTRNYEQYF
TGTGCCAGCAGTTCCGGGACACGAAACTACGAGCAGTACTTC
>TRBV7-9|few|NA|TRBJ2-2
CASRFPGPSGELFF
TGTGCCAGCAGGTTTCCGGGGCCTTCCGGGGAGCTGTTTTTT